The present TCR beta chain was sequenced within a study of cytomegalovirus exposure and HLA in healthy donors. CDR3 size: 14 residues. Trimming removed 0 bases at V and 3 bases at J, with 9 bases between. CDR1 SGDLS and CDR2 YYNGEE come from the germline V gene. Researchers ran the PCR with 60 Vbeta and 13 Jbeta primers. The table came from immunoSEQ multiplex PCR; TCRdb's copy has only in-frame clones and leaves some out. Among about 180,000 clones, about four fifths were seen once, and the ten largest hold 2.5% to 3.5%. The TCR sequence derives from a male donor in good health and CMV-seronegative. Source material: PBMCs. The V gene is TRBV9, the J gene TRBJ1-2; no reliable D call. The CDR3 here is CASSVGSGDYGYTF. The CDR3 bases are TGTGCCAGCAGCGTAGGGAGCGGGGACTATGGCTACACCTTC.